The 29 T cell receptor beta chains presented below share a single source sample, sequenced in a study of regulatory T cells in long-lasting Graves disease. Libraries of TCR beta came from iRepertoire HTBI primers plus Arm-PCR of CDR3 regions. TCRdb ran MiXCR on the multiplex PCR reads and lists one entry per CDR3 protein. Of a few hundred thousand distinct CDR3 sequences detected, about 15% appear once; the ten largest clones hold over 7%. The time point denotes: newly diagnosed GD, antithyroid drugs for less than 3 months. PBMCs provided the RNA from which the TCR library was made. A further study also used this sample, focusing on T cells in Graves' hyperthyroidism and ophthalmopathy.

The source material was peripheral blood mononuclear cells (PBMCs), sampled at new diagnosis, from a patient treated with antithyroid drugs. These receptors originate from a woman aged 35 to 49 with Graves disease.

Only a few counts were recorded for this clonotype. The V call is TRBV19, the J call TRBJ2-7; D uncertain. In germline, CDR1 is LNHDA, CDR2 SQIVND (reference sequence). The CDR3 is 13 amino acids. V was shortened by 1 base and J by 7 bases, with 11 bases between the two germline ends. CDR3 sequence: CASSIAKRGEQYF. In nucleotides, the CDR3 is TGTGCCAGTAGTATAGCTAAACGAGGTGAGCAGTACTTC.

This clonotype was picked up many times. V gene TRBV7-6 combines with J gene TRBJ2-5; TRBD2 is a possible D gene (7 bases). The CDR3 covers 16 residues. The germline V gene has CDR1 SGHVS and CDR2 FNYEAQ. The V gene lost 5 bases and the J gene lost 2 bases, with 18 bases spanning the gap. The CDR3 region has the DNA TGTGCCAGCAGCAAGGACCGGCGGGGGCGACAAGAGACCCAGTACTTC. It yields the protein CASSKDRRGRQETQYF.

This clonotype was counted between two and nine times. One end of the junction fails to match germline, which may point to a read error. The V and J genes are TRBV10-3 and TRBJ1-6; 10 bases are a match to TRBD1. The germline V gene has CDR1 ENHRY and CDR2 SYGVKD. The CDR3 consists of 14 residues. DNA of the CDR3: TGTGCCATCAGTCGGGACAGGGGAAATTCACCCCTCCGCTTT. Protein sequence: CAISRDRGNSPLRF.

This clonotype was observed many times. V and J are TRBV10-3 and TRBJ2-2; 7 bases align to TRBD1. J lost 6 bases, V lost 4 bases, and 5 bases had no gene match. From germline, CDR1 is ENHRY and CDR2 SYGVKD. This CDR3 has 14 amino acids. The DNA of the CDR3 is TGTGCCATCAGTGTTCCGGACAGGCCCGGGGAGCTGTTTTTT. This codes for CAISVPDRPGELFF.

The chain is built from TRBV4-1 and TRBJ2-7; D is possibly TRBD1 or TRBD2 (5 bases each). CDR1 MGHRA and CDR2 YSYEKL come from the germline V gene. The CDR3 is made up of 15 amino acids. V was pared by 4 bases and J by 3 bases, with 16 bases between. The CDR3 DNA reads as TGCGCCAGCAGCCCCCCGGGACGGAGCCGCTACGAGCAGTACTTC. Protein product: CASSPPGRSRYEQYF.

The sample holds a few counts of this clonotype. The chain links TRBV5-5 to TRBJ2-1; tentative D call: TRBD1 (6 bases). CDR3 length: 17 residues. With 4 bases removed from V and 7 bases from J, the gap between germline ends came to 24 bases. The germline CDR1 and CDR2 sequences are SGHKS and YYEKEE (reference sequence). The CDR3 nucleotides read TGTGCCAGCAGCCAAATTATGACAGGACCTGGGGGTAATGAGCAGTTCTTC. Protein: CASSQIMTGPGGNEQFF.

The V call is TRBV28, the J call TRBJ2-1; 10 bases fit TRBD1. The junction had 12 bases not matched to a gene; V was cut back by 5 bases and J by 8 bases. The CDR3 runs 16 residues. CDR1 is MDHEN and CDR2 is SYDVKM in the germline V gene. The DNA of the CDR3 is TGTGCCAGCAGTCACCTGGGGACAGGGGCGCACGATGAGCAGTTCTTC. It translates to CASSHLGTGAHDEQFF.

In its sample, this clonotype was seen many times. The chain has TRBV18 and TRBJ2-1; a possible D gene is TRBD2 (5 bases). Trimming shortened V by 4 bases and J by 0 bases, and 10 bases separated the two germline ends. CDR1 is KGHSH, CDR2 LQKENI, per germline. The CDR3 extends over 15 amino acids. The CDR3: CASSQTLGSYNEQFF. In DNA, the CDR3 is TGTGCCAGCTCACAGACACTAGGCTCCTACAATGAGCAGTTCTTC.

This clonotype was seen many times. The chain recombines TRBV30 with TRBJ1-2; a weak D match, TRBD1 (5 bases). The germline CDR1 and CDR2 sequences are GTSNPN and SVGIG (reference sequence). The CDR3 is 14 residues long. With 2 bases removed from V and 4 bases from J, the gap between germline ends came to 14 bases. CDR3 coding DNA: TGTGCCTGGAGTTTGGATACAGGCTTCTATGGCTACACCTTC. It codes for CAWSLDTGFYGYTF.

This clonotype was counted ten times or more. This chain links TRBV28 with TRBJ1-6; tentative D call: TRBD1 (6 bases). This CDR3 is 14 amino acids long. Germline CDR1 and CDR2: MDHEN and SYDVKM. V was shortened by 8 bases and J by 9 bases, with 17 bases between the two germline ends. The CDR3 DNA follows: TGTGCCAGCGTATGGGGGCAGGGGATTTCACCCCTCCACTTT. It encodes CASVWGQGISPLHF.

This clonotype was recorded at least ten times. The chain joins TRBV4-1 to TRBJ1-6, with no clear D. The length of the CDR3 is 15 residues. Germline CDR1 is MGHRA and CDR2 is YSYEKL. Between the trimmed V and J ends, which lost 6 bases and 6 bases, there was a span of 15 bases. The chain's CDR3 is CASSETSSGNSPLHF. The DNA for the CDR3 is TGCGCCAGCAGTGAAACCAGCAGTGGTAATTCACCCCTCCACTTT.

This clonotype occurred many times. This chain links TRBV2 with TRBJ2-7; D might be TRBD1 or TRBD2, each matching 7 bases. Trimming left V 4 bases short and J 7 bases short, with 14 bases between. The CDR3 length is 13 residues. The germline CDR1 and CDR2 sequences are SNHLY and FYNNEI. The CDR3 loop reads CASSVGQRGEQYF. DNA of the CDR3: TGTGCCAGCAGTGTGGGACAGCGGGGAGAGCAGTACTTC.

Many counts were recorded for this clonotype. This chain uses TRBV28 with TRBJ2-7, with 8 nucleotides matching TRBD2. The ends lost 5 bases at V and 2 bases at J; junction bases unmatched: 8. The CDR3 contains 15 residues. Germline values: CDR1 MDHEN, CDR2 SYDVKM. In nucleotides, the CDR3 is TGTGCCAGCAGTCCCCAGCGGGGGCGCCCCTACGAGCAGTACTTC. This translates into CASSPQRGRPYEQYF.

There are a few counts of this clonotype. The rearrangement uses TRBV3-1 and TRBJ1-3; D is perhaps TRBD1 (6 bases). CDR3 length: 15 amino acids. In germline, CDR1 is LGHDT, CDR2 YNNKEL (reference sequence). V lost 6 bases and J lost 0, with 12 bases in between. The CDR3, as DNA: TGTGCCAGCAGACCCCAGGGACACTCTGGAAACACCATATATTTT. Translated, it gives CASRPQGHSGNTIYF. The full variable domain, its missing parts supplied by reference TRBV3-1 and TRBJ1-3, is DTAVSQTPKYLVTQMGNDKSIKCEQNLGHDTMYWYKQDSKKFLKIMFSYNNKELIINETVPNRFSPKSPDKAHLNLHINSLELGDSAVYFCASRPQGHSGNTIYFGEGSWLTVV.

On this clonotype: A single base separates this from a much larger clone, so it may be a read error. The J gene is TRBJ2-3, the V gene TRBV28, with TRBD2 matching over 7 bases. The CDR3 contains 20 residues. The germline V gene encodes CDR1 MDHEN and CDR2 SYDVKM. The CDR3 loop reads CASSFVNSALAGFNTDTQCF. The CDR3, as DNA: TGTGCCAGCAGTTTTGTTAATAGCGCGTTAGCGGGTTTCAACACAGATACGCAGTGTTTT.

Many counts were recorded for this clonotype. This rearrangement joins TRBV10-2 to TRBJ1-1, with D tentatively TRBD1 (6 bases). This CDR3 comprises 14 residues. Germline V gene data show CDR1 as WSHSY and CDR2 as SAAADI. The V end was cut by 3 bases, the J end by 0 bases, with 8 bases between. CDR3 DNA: TGCGCCAGCAGTGATGGGGGGCTGAACACTGAAGCTTTCTTT. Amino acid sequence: CASSDGGLNTEAFF.

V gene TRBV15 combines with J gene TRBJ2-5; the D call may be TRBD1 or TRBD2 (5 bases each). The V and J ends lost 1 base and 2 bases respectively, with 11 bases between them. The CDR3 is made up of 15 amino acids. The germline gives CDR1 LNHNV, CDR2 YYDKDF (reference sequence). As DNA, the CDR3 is TGTGCCACCAGCAGAGGGGGACCCCGTCAAGAGACCCAGTACTTC. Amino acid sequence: CATSRGGPRQETQYF.

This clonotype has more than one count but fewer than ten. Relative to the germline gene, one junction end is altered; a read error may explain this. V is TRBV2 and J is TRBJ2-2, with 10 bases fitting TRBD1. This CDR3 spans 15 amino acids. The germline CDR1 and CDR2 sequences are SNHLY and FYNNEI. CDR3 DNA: TGTGCCAGCAGCCAGTGGGACAGGGGTTCCGGGGAGCTGTCTTTT. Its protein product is CASSQWDRGSGELSF.

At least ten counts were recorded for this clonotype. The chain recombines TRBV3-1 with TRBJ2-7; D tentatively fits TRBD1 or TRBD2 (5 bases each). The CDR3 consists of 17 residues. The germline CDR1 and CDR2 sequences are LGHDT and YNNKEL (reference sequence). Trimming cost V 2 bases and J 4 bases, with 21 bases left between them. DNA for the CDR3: TGTGCCAGCAGCCAATGGCCCACCGGGACCGGACTGTACGAGCAGTACTTC. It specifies CASSQWPTGTGLYEQYF.

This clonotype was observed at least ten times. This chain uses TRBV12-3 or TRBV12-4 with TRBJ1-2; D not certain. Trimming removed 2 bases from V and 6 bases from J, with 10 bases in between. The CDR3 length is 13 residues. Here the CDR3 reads CASSLQANNGYTF. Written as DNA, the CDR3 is TGTGCCAGCAGTTTACAGGCTAATAATGGCTACACCTTC.

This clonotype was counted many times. CDR3 loop: CAISESRSGGQETQYF. The CDR3 coding sequence is TGTGCCATCAGTGAGTCGAGGTCTGGGGGCCAAGAGACCCAGTACTTC. The rearrangement uses TRBV10-3 and TRBJ2-5; TRBD1 or TRBD2 may be the D gene (5 bases each). This CDR3 comprises 16 residues. CDR1 and CDR2 from the germline V gene are ENHRY and SYGVKD. Trimming pared 0 bases from V and 1 base from J, leaving 12 bases between.

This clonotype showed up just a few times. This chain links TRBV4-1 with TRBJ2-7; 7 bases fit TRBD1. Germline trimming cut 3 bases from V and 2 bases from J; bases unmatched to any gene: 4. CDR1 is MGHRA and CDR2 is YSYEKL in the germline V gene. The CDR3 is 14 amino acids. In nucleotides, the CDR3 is TGCGCCAGCAGCCACCCGGGACAGACCTACGAGCAGTACTTC. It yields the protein CASSHPGQTYEQYF.

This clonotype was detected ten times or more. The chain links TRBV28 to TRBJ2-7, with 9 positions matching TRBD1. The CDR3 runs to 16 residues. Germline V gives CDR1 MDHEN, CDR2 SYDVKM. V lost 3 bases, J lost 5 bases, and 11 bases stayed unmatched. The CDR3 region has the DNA TGTGCCAGCAGTTTGGAAACAAGACAGGGGGACAACGAGCAGTACTTC. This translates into CASSLETRQGDNEQYF.

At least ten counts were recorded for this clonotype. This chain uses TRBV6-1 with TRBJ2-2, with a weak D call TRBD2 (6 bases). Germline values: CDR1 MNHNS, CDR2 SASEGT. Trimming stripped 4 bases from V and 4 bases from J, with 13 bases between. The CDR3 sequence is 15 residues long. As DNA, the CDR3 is TGTGCCAGCAGTGCCCGGGGACTCACCACCGGGGAGCTGTTTTTT. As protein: CASSARGLTTGELFF.

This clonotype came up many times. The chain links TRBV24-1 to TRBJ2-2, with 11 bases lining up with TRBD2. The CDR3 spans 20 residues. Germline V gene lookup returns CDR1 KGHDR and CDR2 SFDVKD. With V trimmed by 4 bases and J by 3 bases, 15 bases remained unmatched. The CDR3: CATSDVGTSGAEGDTGELFF. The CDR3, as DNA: TGTGCCACCAGTGACGTCGGGACTAGCGGAGCGGAGGGGGACACCGGGGAGCTGTTTTTT.

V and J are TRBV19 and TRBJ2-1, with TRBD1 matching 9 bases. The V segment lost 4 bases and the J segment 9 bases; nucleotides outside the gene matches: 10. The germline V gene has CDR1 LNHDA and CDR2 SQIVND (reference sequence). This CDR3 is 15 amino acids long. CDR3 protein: CASSTPGQGNSEQFF. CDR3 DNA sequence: TGTGCCAGTAGTACACCGGGACAGGGAAATAGTGAGCAGTTCTTC.

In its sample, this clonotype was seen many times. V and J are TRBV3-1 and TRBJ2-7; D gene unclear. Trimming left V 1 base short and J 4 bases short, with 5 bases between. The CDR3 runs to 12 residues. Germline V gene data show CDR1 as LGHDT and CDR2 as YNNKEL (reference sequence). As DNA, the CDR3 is TGTGCCAGCAGCCAAGTTGTGTACGAGCAGTACTTC. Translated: CASSQVVYEQYF.

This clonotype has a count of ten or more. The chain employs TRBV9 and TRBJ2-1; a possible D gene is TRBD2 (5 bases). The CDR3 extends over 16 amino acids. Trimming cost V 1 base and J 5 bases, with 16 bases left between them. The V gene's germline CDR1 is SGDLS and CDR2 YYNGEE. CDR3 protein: CASSVSGRNNNNEQFF. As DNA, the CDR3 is TGTGCCAGCAGCGTAAGCGGACGGAACAATAACAATGAGCAGTTCTTC.

The CDR3 region has the DNA TGTGCCAGCAGTACCCACAGGGAGGCCGGGGAGCTGTTTTTT. Protein product: CASSTHREAGELFF. The chain links TRBV6-1 to TRBJ2-2; D may be TRBD1 or TRBD2 (6 bases each). The CDR3 is 14 residues long. Trimming removed 5 bases at V and 6 bases at J, with 13 bases between. Per the germline V gene, CDR1 is MNHNS and CDR2 is SASEGT.